This T cell receptor beta chain was identified during a study of T cells in Graves' hyperthyroidism and ophthalmopathy. The sample holds many counts of this clonotype. RNA transcripts were the template for amplifying TCR beta CDR3 regions. When the TCR CDR3 underwent first-round RT-PCR, the HTBI primer set was used. Each CDR3 protein is one row after TCRdb ran MiXCR on the multiplex PCR reads. The sample contains fewer than 750,000 distinct CDR3 sequences, roughly 14% of which appear only once. Disease lasting under 3 months, a NOSPECS grade of at least 4, and a Clinical Activity Score of at least 3 were features of the ophthalmopathy patients. Patients with uncontrolled infections, other autoimmune diseases, pregnancy or lactation were excluded. CDR1 and CDR2 from the germline V gene are MDHEN and SYDVKM. The V end was cut by 7 bases, the J end by 5 bases, with 21 bases between. The CDR3 runs 15 residues.

The source is a woman in her thirties or forties with Graves' ophthalmopathy. The sequenced material came from blood. J is TRBJ2-7 and V is TRBV28; tentative D call: TRBD1 (5 bases). CDR3 amino acids: CASNLGHATDNEQYF. As DNA, the CDR3 is TGTGCCAGCAACCTTGGACACGCTACGGACAACGAGCAGTACTTC.